Below, 31 T cell receptor beta chains from the same sample are listed, as sequenced in a study of shared clonotypes between healthy human individuals. The protocol was immunoSEQ multiplex PCR, while the TCRdb copy is restricted to in-frame clones and leaves out a portion. The sample records roughly 2 million clones, roughly 94% being singletons. Material for sequencing was naive CD4+ T cells sorted from blood. The subset was: CD45RA+ positively selected. These receptors all come from a man aged 18 to 30 in good health.

As concerns this clone: One end of the junction varies from germline; a read error may be responsible. The rearrangement joins TRBV7-7 to TRBJ2-1; D is possibly TRBD1 (6 bases). This CDR3 comprises 14 residues. The germline gives CDR1 SSHAT, CDR2 FNYEAQ (reference sequence). The CDR3 sequence: CASSSVDRPNEQFF. For the CDR3, the DNA is TGTGCTAGCAGCTCCGTAGACAGGCCCAATGAGCAGTTCTTC.

This chain links TRBV5-1 with TRBJ1-4; possibly TRBD1 for D (5 bases). CDR1 and CDR2 (germline): SGHRS, YFSETQ. V was cut by 4 bases and J by 6 bases, with 10 bases left in between. CDR3 size: 13 residues. This CDR3 is CASSPDNDEKLFF. The CDR3 DNA reads as TGCGCCAGCAGCCCGGACAATGATGAAAAACTGTTTTTT.

This clone was detected many times. The same CDR3 is also encoded by other DNA sequences in this sample. This chain uses TRBV27 with TRBJ1-5; 9 nucleotides line up with TRBD1. The CDR3 is 15 residues long. Germline V lookup: CDR1 MNHEY, CDR2 SMNVEV (reference sequence). V was clipped by 5 bases and J by 3 bases; unmatched bases: 5. CDR3: CASSPGTGNNQPQHF. The CDR3 nucleotides read TGTGCCAGCAGTCCGGGGACAGGGAACAATCAGCCCCAGCATTTT.

The chain is built from TRBV29-1 and TRBJ2-3; 9 nucleotides match TRBD2. The germline CDR1 and CDR2 sequences are SQVTM and ANQGSEA. V was pared by 7 bases and J by 4 bases, with 6 bases of the junction left unmatched. The CDR3 runs to 13 residues. The CDR3 here is CSAQRGDADTQYF. The DNA of the CDR3 is TGCAGCGCTCAGCGGGGGGACGCAGATACGCAGTATTTT.

The chain uses TRBV7-9 and TRBJ2-3, with 11 bases identical to TRBD2. The CDR3 is made up of 17 amino acids. Germline V gene lookup returns CDR1 SEHNR and CDR2 FQNEAQ (reference sequence). The V and J ends lost 1 base and 5 bases, in that order; junction bases with no gene match: 8. In nucleotides, the CDR3 is TGTGCCAGCAGCTTAGGTGGTAGCGGGAGGGCCGGAGATACGCAGTATTTT. Translating gives CASSLGGSGRAGDTQYF.

The rearrangement links TRBV4-3 to TRBJ2-1, with 7 bases aligning to TRBD2. The germline gives CDR1 LGHNA, CDR2 YSLEER. Trimming cost V 0 bases and J 4 bases; bases outside gene matches: 18. This CDR3 has 20 amino acids. CDR3 sequence reads: CASSQEQSVSAGARYNEQFF. For the CDR3, the DNA is TGCGCCAGCAGCCAAGAACAATCTGTTAGTGCGGGAGCTCGGTACAATGAGCAGTTCTTC.

This chain joins TRBV9 and TRBJ2-3; 7 nucleotides match TRBD2. V was pared by 0 bases and J by 1 base, with 8 bases of the junction left unmatched. The length of the CDR3 is 17 residues. Germline V gives CDR1 SGDLS, CDR2 YYNGEE. CDR3: CASSVGVQRGGTDTQYF. CDR3 coding DNA: TGTGCCAGCAGCGTAGGGGTTCAGCGGGGAGGCACAGATACGCAGTATTTT.

The V call is TRBV10-1, the J call TRBJ1-3; D not certain. The CDR3 extends over 12 amino acids. Deletions cut 0 bases from V and 12 bases from J, with 9 bases between. The germline gives CDR1 WNHNN, CDR2 SYGVQD (reference sequence). CDR3 nucleotides: TGCGCCAGCAGTGAGTCTAGAAAAGTCATATATTTT. Translation: CASSESRKVIYF.

This clone is a singleton in its sample. This chain joins TRBV30 and TRBJ2-1; tentative D call: TRBD2 (5 bases). The CDR3 contains 16 residues. CDR1 and CDR2 from the germline V gene are GTSNPN and SVGIG (reference sequence). The V gene lost 5 bases and the J gene lost 3 bases, with 20 bases spanning the gap. CDR3 in DNA: TGTGCCTGGTCGGTAGGAAGCGTACTAGTCTACAATGAGCAGTTCTTC. As protein: CAWSVGSVLVYNEQFF.

With respect to this clone: In the same sample, other DNA sequences code for this CDR3. The rearrangement uses TRBV9 and TRBJ2-1; 11 bases are shared with TRBD2. The germline CDR1 and CDR2 sequences are SGDLS and YYNGEE. Losses at the gene ends were 7 bases for V and 5 bases for J; bases not matched to a gene: 8. The CDR3 covers 15 residues. The CDR3 is CASSRGLAANNEQFF. The DNA of the CDR3 is TGTGCCAGCTCCCGGGGACTAGCGGCCAACAATGAGCAGTTCTTC. Filled out from reference TRBV9 and TRBJ2-1, the complete variable domain reads DSGVTQTPKHLITATGQRVTLRCSPRSGDLSVYWYQQSLDQGLQFLIQYYNGEERAKGNILERFSAQQFPDLHSELNLSSLELGDSALYFCASSRGLAANNEQFFGPGTRLTVL.

This clone was seen just once. This sample also contains other DNA sequences that code for the same CDR3. The chain employs TRBV11-2 and TRBJ1-2, with D possibly TRBD1 on 5 matching bases. Trimming removed 0 bases at V and 1 base at J, with 6 bases between. The CDR3 is made up of 14 amino acids. In germline, CDR1 is SGHAT, CDR2 FQNNGV. The CDR3 is CASSLDRVNYGYTF. The CDR3 bases are TGTGCCAGCAGCTTAGACAGGGTTAACTATGGCTACACCTTC.

The chain is built from TRBV4-2 and TRBJ2-1, with D unclear. V was clipped by 0 bases and J by 8 bases, with 11 bases between them. This CDR3 has 14 residues. The germline gives CDR1 LGHNA, CDR2 YNFKEQ. The chain's CDR3 is CASSQDGPSDEQFF. The CDR3 nucleotides read TGTGCCAGCAGCCAAGACGGCCCCTCGGATGAGCAGTTCTTC.

This rearrangement joins TRBV14 to TRBJ2-2, with unresolved D. This CDR3 is built from 14 residues. CDR1 and CDR2 (germline): SGHDN, FVKESK. V gave up 4 bases and J gave up 6 bases, with 12 bases separating them. The CDR3 DNA reads as TGTGCCAGCAGCCCCCAGGTGGGCCCCGGGGAGCTGTTTTTT. As protein: CASSPQVGPGELFF.

The chain is built from TRBV7-9 and TRBJ1-4; D remains ambiguous. Trimming took off 0 bases at V and 1 base at J, with 0 bases between the two ends. The CDR3 totals 13 residues. Germline assignment: CDR1 SEHNR and CDR2 FQNEAQ (reference sequence). CDR3 sequence reads: CASSLATNEKLFF. The DNA of the CDR3 is TGTGCCAGCAGCTTAGCAACTAATGAAAAACTGTTTTTT.

This rearrangement joins TRBV4-1 to TRBJ1-2; tentative D call: TRBD1 (6 bases). The V gene lost 4 bases and the J gene lost 8 bases, with 14 bases spanning the gap. CDR1 MGHRA and CDR2 YSYEKL come from the germline V gene. CDR3 size: 13 residues. CDR3 sequence reads: CASSLQGSRGYTF. The DNA for the CDR3 is TGCGCCAGCAGCCTCCAGGGGTCGCGCGGCTACACCTTC.

The table lists this clone with a count of one. The chain links TRBV7-2 to TRBJ1-1, with no clear D. Per germline, CDR1 SGHTA and CDR2 FQGNSA. V lost 1 base, J lost 0 bases, and 6 bases lay in between. This CDR3 has 14 amino acids. CDR3: CASSLVALNTEAFF. The CDR3 nucleotides are TGTGCCAGCAGCTTAGTGGCCTTGAACACTGAAGCTTTCTTT.

The chain has TRBV18 and TRBJ2-5, with TRBD2 matching over 7 bases. The CDR3 has 13 residues. The V gene end was trimmed by 8 bases and the J gene end by 0 bases; junction bases not matched to a gene: 3. Germline V gives CDR1 KGHSH, CDR2 LQKENI. CDR3: CASGGLNQETQYF. In DNA, the CDR3 is TGTGCCAGCGGGGGACTAAACCAAGAGACCCAGTACTTC.

This clone was detected a few times. The sample holds other DNA sequences that translate to the same CDR3. The chain has TRBV9 and TRBJ2-1, with D tentatively TRBD1 or TRBD2 (5 bases each). Germline values: CDR1 SGDLS, CDR2 YYNGEE. The CDR3 covers 14 residues. The V end was cut by 0 bases, the J end by 4 bases, with 8 bases between. The DNA for the CDR3 is TGTGCCAGCAGCGTAGGGGGCGGGTACAATGAGCAGTTCTTC. Translated, it gives CASSVGGGYNEQFF.

A few counts support this clone. The same CDR3 also results from other DNA sequences found in this sample. This chain connects TRBV2 to TRBJ1-1; TRBD1 might be the D (5 bases). Germline lookup yields CDR1 SNHLY and CDR2 FYNNEI. Trimming cost V 4 bases and J 0 bases, with 6 bases left between them. This CDR3 comprises 13 residues. Written as DNA, the CDR3 is TGTGCCAGCAGTGGGGGGATGAACACTGAAGCTTTCTTT. Protein sequence: CASSGGMNTEAFF.

As to this clone: Distinct nucleotide sequences in the sample also encode this CDR3. The chain employs TRBV5-1 and TRBJ1-3; unclear D gene. Trimming pared 0 bases from V and 1 base from J, leaving 5 bases between. Germline lookup yields CDR1 SGHRS and CDR2 YFSETQ. The CDR3 is made up of 14 amino acids. Here the CDR3 reads CASSLGTSGNTIYF. CDR3 DNA: TGCGCCAGCAGCTTGGGGACGTCTGGAAACACCATATATTTT.

This chain links TRBV5-1 with TRBJ2-7; TRBD1 matches 7 bases. The CDR3 sequence is 16 residues long. Germline V gene data show CDR1 as SGHRS and CDR2 as YFSETQ. The V gene end was trimmed by 4 bases and the J gene end by 2 bases; junction bases not matched to a gene: 12. In nucleotides, the CDR3 is TGCGCCAGCAGCCCCTGGCCGGACAGGACCCCCTACGAGCAGTACTTC. Amino acid sequence: CASSPWPDRTPYEQYF.

The chain recombines TRBV27 with TRBJ1-5; 9 positions match TRBD1. The CDR3 consists of 16 residues. The germline V gene has CDR1 MNHEY and CDR2 SMNVEV (reference sequence). V lost 5 bases, J lost 0 bases, and 5 bases stayed unmatched. DNA for the CDR3: TGTGCCAGCAGTCCCCGGACAGGGGATAGCAATCAGCCCCAGCATTTT. It specifies CASSPRTGDSNQPQHF.

V is TRBV7-9 and J is TRBJ2-1; 7 bases fit TRBD1. Germline CDR1 SEHNR, CDR2 FQNEAQ (reference sequence). There are 15 residues in the CDR3. With 5 bases clipped from V and 4 bases from J, the junction kept 8 bases outside the gene matches. CDR3 sequence reads: CASSTDRASYNEQFF. In DNA, the CDR3 is TGTGCCAGCAGCACAGACAGGGCAAGTTACAATGAGCAGTTCTTC.

V gene TRBV19 combines with J gene TRBJ1-5; tentatively, D is TRBD1 (6 bases). Trimming cost V 7 bases and J 11 bases, with 15 bases left between them. Germline CDR1 reads LNHDA; CDR2 reads SQIVND (reference sequence). The length of the CDR3 is 12 residues. As DNA, the CDR3 is TGTGCCAGTAATCCACAGGGAGGGACCCAGCATTTT. This gives the protein CASNPQGGTQHF.

The gene calls are TRBV5-1 and TRBJ2-2; D may match TRBD1 or TRBD2 (5 bases each). Trimming pared 6 bases from V and 1 base from J, leaving 10 bases between. Germline lookup yields CDR1 SGHRS and CDR2 YFSETQ. This CDR3 spans 14 amino acids. The CDR3 is CASTEGLNTGELFF. CDR3 nucleotides: TGCGCCAGCACCGAGGGGTTGAACACCGGGGAGCTGTTTTTT.

This sequence joins TRBV7-9 and TRBJ2-3; the match to TRBD1 covers 7 bases. CDR3 length: 16 amino acids. With 2 bases clipped from V and 1 base from J, the junction kept 6 bases outside the gene matches. Germline CDR1 reads SEHNR; CDR2 reads FQNEAQ (reference sequence). The CDR3 loop reads CASSLQGVTGTDTQYF. The CDR3 DNA reads TGTGCCAGCAGCTTACAGGGGGTAACGGGCACAGATACGCAGTATTTT.

This clone was counted once. CDR3 bases: TGTGCCAGCAGTTACCTACAACAGGGAGAGCAGTACTTC. It specifies CASSYLQQGEQYF. J is TRBJ2-7 and V is TRBV6-5; D is perhaps TRBD1 (6 bases). Germline V CDR1 and CDR2: MNHEY, SVGAGI. This CDR3 has 13 residues. Trimming took 2 bases from V and 7 from J, leaving 12 bases between them.

This clone was seen once. The chain joins TRBV6-5 to TRBJ1-5, with D unresolved. The CDR3 consists of 13 residues. V lost 2 bases and J lost 3, with 5 bases in between. Looked up from germline, CDR1 is MNHEY and CDR2 is SVGAGI. CDR3 region: CASSYSDNQPQHF. Written as DNA, the CDR3 is TGTGCCAGCAGTTACAGTGACAATCAGCCCCAGCATTTT.

Worth noting for this clone: Distinct nucleotide sequences in the sample also encode this CDR3. The chain has TRBV30 and TRBJ1-1; 7 bases align to TRBD1. J was trimmed by 6 bases and V by 5 bases; bases with no gene match: 3. Looked up from germline, CDR1 is GTSNPN and CDR2 is SVGIG (reference sequence). This CDR3 has 11 residues. The CDR3 coding sequence is TGTGCCTGGTCGACAGGGCCTGAAGCTTTCTTT. It yields the protein CAWSTGPEAFF.

The chain employs TRBV6-6 and TRBJ2-1; 7 nucleotides agree with TRBD2. The CDR3 has 15 amino acids. Trimming at V came to 4 bases and at J to 3 bases, leaving 6 bases not matched to a gene. Germline V gives CDR1 MNHNY, CDR2 SVGAGI (reference sequence). CDR3 in amino acids: CASSSLSGDYNEQFF. The CDR3 bases are TGTGCCAGCAGTTCTCTAAGCGGGGACTACAATGAGCAGTTCTTC.

This chain connects TRBV19 to TRBJ1-1, with D perhaps matching TRBD1 (6 bases). The CDR3 extends over 15 amino acids. The V gene's germline CDR1 is LNHDA and CDR2 SQIVND (reference sequence). The V and J ends lost 6 bases and 4 bases respectively, with 18 bases between them. CDR3 loop: CASSGQRGLSTEAFF. CDR3 DNA sequence: TGTGCCAGTAGCGGACAGCGAGGATTGAGCACTGAAGCTTTCTTT.